A single sample gave rise to the 32 T cell receptor beta chains below, sequenced in a study of blood T cells in healthy people across ages. Primers used in a second PCR of about 7 to 11 cycles were a sample-barcoded 5' primer and a J-beta primer mix. MiXCR was run by TCRdb on the 5' RACE reads, yielding one entry per CDR3 protein. The profile shows some 1.1 million distinct CDR3 sequences, under 40% of them singletons. The sequencing input was blood. All receptors come from a man aged 18 to 29 in good health.

The sample holds a few counts of this clonotype. The chain joins TRBV28 to TRBJ2-4; 11 positions match TRBD2. CDR3 length equals 15 residues. Germline-derived CDR1 and CDR2 are MDHEN and SYDVKM. The V gene end was trimmed by 2 bases and the J gene end by 7 bases; junction bases not matched to a gene: 4. In DNA form, the CDR3 reads TGTGCCAGCAGTTTAACTAGCGGGGGCGGCAACATTCAGTACTTC. Translating gives CASSLTSGGGNIQYF.

V gene TRBV5-5 combines with J gene TRBJ1-2, with a tentative D call TRBD1 (5 bases). This CDR3 region has 15 residues. Trimming cost V 1 base and J 4 bases, with 14 bases left between them. The V gene's germline CDR1 is SGHKS and CDR2 YYEKEE (reference sequence). CDR3 coding DNA: TGTGCCAGCAGCTTGTATACGGGGGAAGGCTATGGCTACACCTTC. Amino acid sequence: CASSLYTGEGYGYTF. The full variable domain, with the rest looked up from reference TRBV5-5 and TRBJ1-2, is DAGVTQSPTHLIKTRGQQVTLRCSPISGHKSVSWYQQVLGQGPQFIFQYYEKEERGRGNFPDRFSARQFPNYSSELNVNALLLGDSALYLCASSLYTGEGYGYTFGSGTRLTVV.

This chain joins TRBV7-2 and TRBJ1-5; D possibly corresponds to TRBD1 (6 bases). The CDR3 has 14 residues. Germline loops: CDR1 SGHTA, CDR2 FQGNSA. V lost 4 bases and J lost 5, with 12 bases in between. Written as DNA, the CDR3 is TGTGCCAGCAGCTCAGACAGGCAATATCAGCCCCAGCATTTT. Translated: CASSSDRQYQPQHF.

The sample holds a few counts of this clonotype. This rearrangement joins TRBV20-1 to TRBJ2-3; 10 nucleotides agree with TRBD1. With 6 bases clipped from V and 4 bases from J, the junction kept 4 bases outside the gene matches. The CDR3 covers 13 residues. In germline, CDR1 is DFQATT, CDR2 SNEGSKA (reference sequence). The CDR3 DNA reads TGCAGTGCCCGACAGGGGGCTGCAGATACGCAGTATTTT. Amino acid sequence: CSARQGAADTQYF.

The chain carries TRBV6-2 or TRBV6-3 and TRBJ2-1; D unresolved. The CDR3 spans 13 residues. V lost 3 bases and J lost 9, with 12 bases in between. Germline CDR1 MNHEY, CDR2 SVGEGT. In DNA form, the CDR3 reads TGTGCCAGCAGTTATATAGGATTCGGTGAGCAGTTCTTC. As protein: CASSYIGFGEQFF.

This clonotype was counted only a few times. This chain connects TRBV5-1 to TRBJ1-1; D is uncertain. The germline CDR1 and CDR2 sequences are SGHRS and YFSETQ. V lost 0 bases and J lost 4, with 10 bases in between. The CDR3 has 14 amino acids. CDR3 region: CASSLERDRTEAFF. The CDR3 DNA is TGCGCCAGCAGCTTGGAAAGGGATCGCACTGAAGCTTTCTTT.

The V gene is TRBV20-1, the J gene TRBJ2-1, with 15 nucleotides matching TRBD2. In germline, CDR1 is DFQATT, CDR2 SNEGSKA (reference sequence). V shed 0 bases, J shed 6 bases, and the junction held 12 bases outside the gene matches. CDR3 size: 19 residues. Here the CDR3 reads CSARDLGLAGGDGTNEQFF. CDR3 DNA sequence: TGCAGTGCTAGAGACCTGGGACTAGCGGGGGGCGATGGGACCAATGAGCAGTTCTTC.

This clonotype has a handful of counts. J is TRBJ1-6 and V is TRBV3-1; 8 nucleotides agree with TRBD1. From germline, CDR1 is LGHDT and CDR2 YNNKEL (reference sequence). The CDR3 consists of 14 residues. The junction had 4 bases not matched to a gene; V was cut back by 7 bases and J by 5 bases. The CDR3 reads CASTGTGNNSPLHF. CDR3 DNA sequence: TGTGCCAGCACTGGGACAGGCAATAATTCACCCCTCCACTTT.

In this sample, this clonotype turned up a few times. V gene TRBV6-1 combines with J gene TRBJ2-7, with D possibly matching TRBD1 (5 bases). Germline CDR1 and CDR2: MNHNS and SASEGT. The CDR3 is 13 residues long. V gave up 5 bases and J gave up 2 bases, with 10 bases separating them. CDR3 loop: CASSIRAPYEQYF. The DNA for the CDR3 is TGTGCCAGCAGTATCAGGGCACCCTACGAGCAGTACTTC.

This clonotype was seen a single time. The V and J genes are TRBV6-2 or TRBV6-3 and TRBJ1-5; 9 nucleotides agree with TRBD1. The V gene's germline CDR1 is MNHEY and CDR2 SVGEGT. The CDR3 runs 18 residues. The V gene end was trimmed by 10 bases and the J gene end by 0 bases; junction bases not matched to a gene: 16. The CDR3 DNA is TGTGCCAACAGCCGAGGCCTTCGGACAGGGGATAGCAATCAGCCCCAGCATTTT. It yields the protein CANSRGLRTGDSNQPQHF.

J is TRBJ1-5 and V is TRBV6-5; 7 bases align to TRBD1. The V and J ends lost 8 bases and 5 bases, in that order; junction bases with no gene match: 15. The CDR3 loop spans 16 amino acids. Germline-derived CDR1 and CDR2 are MNHEY and SVGAGI. CDR3 nucleotides: TGTGCCAGCGGACCAAATACAGGGGTAGGGGATCAGCCCCAGCATTTT. Translating gives CASGPNTGVGDQPQHF.

This clonotype was seen more than once but under ten times. The gene calls are TRBV29-1 and TRBJ1-1; D is possibly TRBD1 (6 bases). The V gene's germline CDR1 is SQVTM and CDR2 ANQGSEA. Trimming removed 6 bases from V and 2 bases from J, with 16 bases in between. CDR3 size: 14 residues. The CDR3 DNA is TGCAGCGTCGGTTACAACAGGGTAAACACTGAAGCTTTCTTT. Translation: CSVGYNRVNTEAFF.

This clonotype appeared once. V gene TRBV4-2 combines with J gene TRBJ2-5; 9 bases are shared with TRBD2. J gave up 11 bases and V 0 bases, and 13 bases lay outside the gene matches. The CDR3 totals 16 residues. Germline V gives CDR1 LGHNA, CDR2 YNFKEQ. The CDR3 loop reads CASSQESSGGYNEQYF. CDR3 DNA sequence: TGTGCCAGCAGCCAAGAATCCAGCGGGGGGTACAATGAGCAGTACTTC.

The chain carries TRBV7-2 and TRBJ1-2; D possibly corresponds to TRBD1 (6 bases). Germline V gene sequence: CDR1 SGHTA, CDR2 FQGNSA. CDR3 length: 13 residues. The V end was cut by 2 bases, the J end by 8 bases, with 12 bases between. The CDR3 sequence: CASSLRERGGYTF. The CDR3 DNA follows: TGTGCCAGCAGCTTAAGAGAAAGGGGGGGCTACACCTTC.

This chain links TRBV6-2 or TRBV6-3 with TRBJ1-4, with a weak D call TRBD1 (6 bases). The CDR3 has 14 amino acids. The germline V and J ends were trimmed by 5 bases and 5 bases, with 12 bases remaining between them. Germline CDR1 reads MNHEY; CDR2 reads SVGEGT. This CDR3 is CASSEDSKNEKLFF. CDR3 nucleotide sequence: TGTGCCAGCAGTGAGGACAGTAAAAATGAAAAACTGTTTTTT.

The table lists this clonotype with a few counts. The V call is TRBV5-1, the J call TRBJ1-1; no clear D gene. Trimming removed 4 bases from V and 1 base from J, with 14 bases in between. The V gene's germline CDR1 is SGHRS and CDR2 YFSETQ. There are 15 residues in the CDR3. CDR3 in DNA: TGCGCCAGCAGCCACGGTCACGAGAAGAACACTGAAGCTTTCTTT. As protein: CASSHGHEKNTEAFF.

The V and J genes are TRBV14 and TRBJ1-1, with D possibly TRBD1 on 6 matching bases. There are 17 residues in the CDR3. Germline V gene data show CDR1 as SGHDN and CDR2 as FVKESK. The V end was cut by 0 bases, the J end by 4 bases, with 18 bases between. CDR3 nucleotides: TGTGCCAGCAGCCAAGATTTGAAAGGGGGGCCGCTCACTGAAGCTTTCTTT. Translation gives CASSQDLKGGPLTEAFF.

This clonotype was counted a single time. This chain links TRBV2 with TRBJ1-1, with a weak D call TRBD1 (5 bases). The V gene's germline CDR1 is SNHLY and CDR2 FYNNEI. The CDR3 totals 15 residues. The V end lost 8 bases, the J end lost 1 base, and 17 bases lay between the germline ends. Written as DNA, the CDR3 is TGTGCCAGCGGTAGGGCAGGGAGAGGGAACACTGAAGCTTTCTTT. Translation gives CASGRAGRGNTEAFF.

This chain uses TRBV12-5 with TRBJ1-5; no firm D call. In germline, CDR1 is LGHNT, CDR2 FRNRAP. V was cut by 6 bases and J by 4 bases, with 10 bases left in between. The CDR3 runs to 13 residues. CDR3 nucleotides: TGTGCTAGTGGACCGGGTCCAAATCAGCCCCAGCATTTT. It encodes CASGPGPNQPQHF.

The gene calls are TRBV5-1 and TRBJ2-1, with 7 bases fitting TRBD1. With the DNA end fitting TRBJ2-7 better, the J assignment may be wrong. CDR3 length: 15 amino acids. Germline V lookup: CDR1 SGHRS, CDR2 YFSETQ. The CDR3 reads CASSERTGSYNEQYF. The CDR3 DNA sequence: TGCGCCAGCAGCGAAAGGACAGGCTCCTACAATGAGCAGTACTTC.

The J gene is TRBJ1-1, the V gene TRBV4-3; D remains unclear. This CDR3 comprises 14 residues. The V end lost 5 bases, the J end lost 1 base, and 11 bases lay between the germline ends. Germline CDR1 is LGHNA and CDR2 is YSLEER. The CDR3 region is CASSASLRNTEAFF. The CDR3 coding sequence is TGCGCCAGCAGCGCTTCTCTGCGGAACACTGAAGCTTTCTTT.

The rearrangement uses TRBV20-1 and TRBJ1-5; D gene unclear. Germline CDR1 is DFQATT and CDR2 is SNEGSKA (reference sequence). The CDR3 is made up of 13 amino acids. Trimming pared 5 bases from V and 7 bases from J, leaving 15 bases between. The CDR3 sequence: CSAPPFTGQPQHF. The CDR3 nucleotides are TGCAGTGCTCCCCCGTTTACCGGGCAGCCCCAGCATTTT.

This clonotype was observed at least ten times. The gene calls are TRBV4-1 and TRBJ1-2; no firm D call. V shed 1 base and J shed 0 bases, with 9 bases lying between them. Germline V gene data show CDR1 as MGHRA and CDR2 as YSYEKL. The CDR3 is 15 residues long. In nucleotides, the CDR3 is TGCGCCAGCAGCCAAGTGCCCGAAACTAACTATGGCTACACCTTC. Its translation: CASSQVPETNYGYTF.

The rearrangement joins TRBV7-8 to TRBJ1-2; D unclear. Per the germline V gene, CDR1 is SGHVS and CDR2 is FQNEAQ. V was pared by 0 bases and J by 2 bases, with 13 bases between. This CDR3 has 16 amino acids. The CDR3 loop reads CASSLASRADNYGYTF. The CDR3 bases are TGTGCCAGCAGCTTAGCGAGTAGGGCGGACAACTATGGCTACACCTTC.

The CDR3 region is CASSQVVWDRNPPEAFF. CDR3 bases: TGTGCCAGCAGCCAAGTTGTTTGGGACAGAAACCCTCCGGAAGCTTTCTTT. The chain carries TRBV3-1 and TRBJ1-1; 7 bases match TRBD1. The length of the CDR3 is 17 residues. V shed 1 base and J 8 bases; nucleotides not matched to a gene: 16. Germline V CDR1 and CDR2: LGHDT, YNNKEL (reference sequence).

This clonotype occurred a few times. The chain carries TRBV11-2 and TRBJ2-1; possibly TRBD1 or TRBD2 for D (5 bases each). Trimming removed 4 bases at V and 8 bases at J, with 18 bases between. The CDR3 has 15 residues. Germline V gene sequence: CDR1 SGHAT, CDR2 FQNNGV. The CDR3 loop reads CASSSIGGFRDEQFF. The CDR3 DNA is TGTGCCAGCAGCTCGATTGGGGGATTTAGAGATGAGCAGTTCTTC.

The chain employs TRBV4-2 and TRBJ2-5; no clear D gene. Germline lookup yields CDR1 LGHNA and CDR2 YNFKEQ. V lost 0 bases, J lost 6 bases, and 5 bases lay in between. The CDR3 totals 12 residues. CDR3 in DNA: TGTGCCAGCAGCCAAGATTTGCAGACCCAGTACTTC. Protein: CASSQDLQTQYF.

This chain joins TRBV4-1 and TRBJ2-4; TRBD1 aligns across 10 bases. Germline values: CDR1 MGHRA, CDR2 YSYEKL. The CDR3 totals 15 residues. The V segment lost 4 bases and the J segment 7 bases; nucleotides outside the gene matches: 7. CDR3 sequence (DNA): TGCGCCAGCAGCCCCCGGACAGGGGGGATGAACATTCAGTACTTC. Translated, it gives CASSPRTGGMNIQYF.

This clonotype was detected many times. This chain connects TRBV7-9 to TRBJ2-1; no definite D call. This CDR3 is 12 amino acids long. V dropped 5 bases and J dropped 5 bases, with 7 bases sitting between them. Per the germline V gene, CDR1 is SEHNR and CDR2 is FQNEAQ (reference sequence). CDR3 in DNA: TGTGCCAGCAGCCTCCAACACAATGAGCAGTTCTTC. This encodes CASSLQHNEQFF.

The chain employs TRBV10-3 and TRBJ1-3; D remains unclear. This CDR3 is 13 amino acids long. Trimming cost V 10 bases and J 0 bases, with 10 bases left between them. CDR1 is ENHRY, CDR2 SYGVKD, per germline. This CDR3 is CASKDSSGNTIYF. The CDR3 nucleotides are TGTGCCAGCAAAGATTCCTCTGGAAACACCATATATTTT.

The CDR3 reads CASSQDGFAWTATEAFF. The CDR3 nucleotides are TGCGCCAGCAGCCAAGATGGTTTTGCATGGACGGCCACTGAAGCTTTCTTT. The V and J genes are TRBV4-3 and TRBJ1-1, with D unresolved. This CDR3 is built from 17 residues. Trimming left V 0 bases short and J 4 bases short, with 18 bases between. The germline gives CDR1 LGHNA, CDR2 YSLEER.

This clonotype has just a few counts. The rearrangement links TRBV20-1 to TRBJ1-5; 8 bases map to TRBD1. V shed 1 base and J 0 bases; nucleotides not matched to a gene: 2. CDR3 size: 15 residues. Germline V lookup: CDR1 DFQATT, CDR2 SNEGSKA (reference sequence). The CDR3 nucleotides read TGCAGTGCTAGAGCCAGGGGGCTTAGCAATCAGCCCCAGCATTTT. Translating gives CSARARGLSNQPQHF.